The present entry profiles one T cell receptor beta chain with its context. Followed longitudinally, the Seattle patients had been enrolled during active infection. The data stem from a study of blood T cell repertoires in COVID-19. Study summary: The study drew acute and convalescent COVID-19 samples from the United States, Italy and Spain. Sources were T cells, B-cell-depleted T cells, or PBMCs; the material itself was cDNA or gDNA.

CDR1 is SGHVS, CDR2 FQNEAQ, per germline. CDR3 length: 13 amino acids. Trimming left V 3 bases short and J 6 bases short, with 11 bases between. Study processing details: Amplification of reference gene primers was used by the study to estimate nucleated cell counts. Clones were sequenced by immunoSEQ multiplex PCR, and TCRdb holds only the in-frame ones, with some missing. V, J and clone size are those of that table, while D and trimming were read from the DNA. The table records about 370,000 clones, 80% to 90% of them present only once. The TCR was taken from a woman aged 25 to 39 with COVID-19, enrolled during active disease. The chain recombines TRBV7-8 with TRBJ1-1, with TRBD1 as a possible D gene (5 bases). Sequenced: peripheral blood. The CDR3 bases are TGTGCCAGCAGCTTCGGCAGGGTTGCTGAAGCTTTCTTT. Encoded protein: CASSFGRVAEAFF.